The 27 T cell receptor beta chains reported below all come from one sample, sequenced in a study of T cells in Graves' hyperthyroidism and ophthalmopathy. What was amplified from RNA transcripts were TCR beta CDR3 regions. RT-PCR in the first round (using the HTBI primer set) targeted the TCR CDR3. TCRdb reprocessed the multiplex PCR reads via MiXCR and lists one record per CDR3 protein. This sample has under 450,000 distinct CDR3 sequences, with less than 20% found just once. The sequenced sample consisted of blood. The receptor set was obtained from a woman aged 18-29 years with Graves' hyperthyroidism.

The CDR3 nucleotides are TGTGCCACCAGAGCGGGAGCCCCAGATACGCAGTATTTT. Its protein is CATRAGAPDTQYF. This rearrangement joins TRBV2 to TRBJ2-3; TRBD2 matches at 8 bases. Germline CDR1 reads SNHLY; CDR2 reads FYNNEI. Germline trimming cut 10 bases from V and 4 bases from J; bases unmatched to any gene: 7. This CDR3 has 13 residues.

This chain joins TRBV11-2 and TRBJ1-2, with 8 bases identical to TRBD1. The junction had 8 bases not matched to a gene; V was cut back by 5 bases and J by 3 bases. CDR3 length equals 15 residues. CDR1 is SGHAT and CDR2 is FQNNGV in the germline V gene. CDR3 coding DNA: TGTGCCAGCAGCCCCTCCGGGACAGGAGACTATGGCTACACCTTC. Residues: CASSPSGTGDYGYTF. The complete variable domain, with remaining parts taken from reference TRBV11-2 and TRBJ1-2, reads EAGVAQSPRYKIIEKRQSVAFWCNPISGHATLYWYQQILGQGPKLLIQFQNNGVVDDSQLPKDRFSAERLKGVDSTLKIQPAKLEDSAVYLCASSPSGTGDYGYTFGSGTRLTVV.

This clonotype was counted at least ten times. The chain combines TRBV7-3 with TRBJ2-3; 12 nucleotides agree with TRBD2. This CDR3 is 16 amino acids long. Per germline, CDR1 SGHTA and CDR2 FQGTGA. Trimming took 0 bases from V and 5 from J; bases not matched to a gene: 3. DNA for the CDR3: TGTGCCAGCAGCTTAACTCCTAGCGGGAGGGTAGATACGCAGTATTTT. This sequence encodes CASSLTPSGRVDTQYF.

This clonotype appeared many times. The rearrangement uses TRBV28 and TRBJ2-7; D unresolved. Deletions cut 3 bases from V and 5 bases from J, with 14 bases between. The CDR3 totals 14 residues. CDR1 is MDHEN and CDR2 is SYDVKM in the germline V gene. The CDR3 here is CASSFLGIPNEQYF. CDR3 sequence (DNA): TGTGCCAGCAGTTTTCTGGGGATCCCCAACGAGCAGTACTTC.

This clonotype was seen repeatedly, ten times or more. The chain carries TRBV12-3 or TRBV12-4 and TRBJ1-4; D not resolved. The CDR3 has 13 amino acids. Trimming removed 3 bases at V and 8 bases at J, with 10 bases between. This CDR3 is CASSFRDIEKLFF. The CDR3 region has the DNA TGTGCCAGCAGTTTTCGTGACATCGAAAAACTGTTTTTT.

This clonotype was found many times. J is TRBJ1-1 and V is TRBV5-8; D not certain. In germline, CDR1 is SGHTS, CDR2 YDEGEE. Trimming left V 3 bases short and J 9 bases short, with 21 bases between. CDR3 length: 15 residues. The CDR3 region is CASSSKGVDWRKAFF. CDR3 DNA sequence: TGTGCCAGCAGCTCGAAAGGAGTGGACTGGAGGAAAGCTTTCTTT.

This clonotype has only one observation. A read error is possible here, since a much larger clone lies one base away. The CDR3 DNA reads TGTGCCAGCAGTGTACAGGGTAGAGGATACAATGAGCAGTACTTC. Its translation: CASSVQGRGYNEQYF. V gene TRBV2 combines with J gene TRBJ2-1; D may be TRBD1 (6 bases). The J call may be mistaken, given a closer DNA end match to TRBJ2-7. Germline lookup yields CDR1 SNHLY and CDR2 FYNNEI. This CDR3 is 15 amino acids long.

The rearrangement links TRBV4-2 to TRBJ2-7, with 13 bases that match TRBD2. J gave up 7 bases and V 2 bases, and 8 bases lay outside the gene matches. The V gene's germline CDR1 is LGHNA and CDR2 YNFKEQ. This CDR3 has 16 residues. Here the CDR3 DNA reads TGTGCCAGCAGCCAATGGACTAGCGGGGGAATGGGGGAGCAGTACTTC. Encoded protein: CASSQWTSGGMGEQYF.

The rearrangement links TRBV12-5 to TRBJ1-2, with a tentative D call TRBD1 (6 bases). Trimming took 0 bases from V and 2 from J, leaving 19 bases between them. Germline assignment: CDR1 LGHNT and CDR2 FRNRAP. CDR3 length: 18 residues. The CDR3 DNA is TGTGCTAGTGGTTTGGTTCCCCCACCCCAGGACAGAAACTATGGCTACACCTTC. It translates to CASGLVPPPQDRNYGYTF.

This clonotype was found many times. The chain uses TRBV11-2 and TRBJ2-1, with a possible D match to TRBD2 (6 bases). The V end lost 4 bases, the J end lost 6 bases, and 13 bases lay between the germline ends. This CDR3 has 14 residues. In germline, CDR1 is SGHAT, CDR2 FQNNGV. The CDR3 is CASSSGVGPNEQFF. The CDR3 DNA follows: TGTGCCAGCAGCTCGGGGGTGGGCCCCAATGAGCAGTTCTTC.

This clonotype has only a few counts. The CDR3 sequence is CASSLQGFNTGELFF. The CDR3 DNA sequence: TGCGCCAGCAGCCTACAGGGTTTCAACACCGGGGAGCTGTTTTTT. The J gene is TRBJ2-2, the V gene TRBV5-1, with a tentative D call TRBD1 (6 bases). This CDR3 is built from 15 residues. V was shortened by 4 bases and J by 2 bases, with 12 bases between the two germline ends. CDR1 is SGHRS and CDR2 is YFSETQ in the germline V gene.

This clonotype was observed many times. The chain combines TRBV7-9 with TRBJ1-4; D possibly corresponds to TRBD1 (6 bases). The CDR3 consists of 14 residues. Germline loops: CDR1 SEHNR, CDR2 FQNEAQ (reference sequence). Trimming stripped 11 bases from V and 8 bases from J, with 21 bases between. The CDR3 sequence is CASGTGGDLEKLFF. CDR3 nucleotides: TGTGCCTCCGGGACGGGGGGCGATCTGGAAAAACTGTTTTTT.

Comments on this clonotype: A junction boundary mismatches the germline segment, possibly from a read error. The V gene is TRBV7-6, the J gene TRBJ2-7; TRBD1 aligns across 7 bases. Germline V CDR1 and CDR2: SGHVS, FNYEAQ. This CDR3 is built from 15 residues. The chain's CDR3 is CVSSLGGRDSYEQYF. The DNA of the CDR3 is TGTGTCAGCAGCTTAGGGGGCCGGGACAGCTACGAGCAGTACTTC.

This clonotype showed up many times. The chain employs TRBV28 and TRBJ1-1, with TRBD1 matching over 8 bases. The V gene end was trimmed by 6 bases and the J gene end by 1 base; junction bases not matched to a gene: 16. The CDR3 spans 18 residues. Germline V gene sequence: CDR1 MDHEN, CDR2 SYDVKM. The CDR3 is CASSSQGAVGKENTEAFF. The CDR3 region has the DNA TGTGCCAGCAGCTCCCAGGGGGCAGTCGGAAAAGAGAACACTGAAGCTTTCTTT.

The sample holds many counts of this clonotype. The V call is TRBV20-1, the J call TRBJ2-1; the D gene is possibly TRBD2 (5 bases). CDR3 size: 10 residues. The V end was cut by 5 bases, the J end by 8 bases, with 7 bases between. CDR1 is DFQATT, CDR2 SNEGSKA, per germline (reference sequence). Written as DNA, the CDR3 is TGCAGTGCTCGGACTGATGAGCAGTTCTTC. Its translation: CSARTDEQFF.

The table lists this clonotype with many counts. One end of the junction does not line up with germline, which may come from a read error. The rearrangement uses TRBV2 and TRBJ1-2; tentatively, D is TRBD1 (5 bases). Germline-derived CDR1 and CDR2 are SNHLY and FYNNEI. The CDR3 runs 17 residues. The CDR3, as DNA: TGTGTCAGCAGTGTTTCGGGTGATTCAGGGATAGGGTATGGCTACACCTTC. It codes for CVSSVSGDSGIGYGYTF.

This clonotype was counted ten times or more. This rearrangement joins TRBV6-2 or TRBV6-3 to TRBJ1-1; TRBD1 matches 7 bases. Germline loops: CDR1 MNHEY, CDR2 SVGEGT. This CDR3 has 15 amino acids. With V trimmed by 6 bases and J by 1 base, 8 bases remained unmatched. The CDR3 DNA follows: TGTGCCAGCAGACCCGGGACAGCGGGGAACACTGAAGCTTTCTTT. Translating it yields CASRPGTAGNTEAFF.

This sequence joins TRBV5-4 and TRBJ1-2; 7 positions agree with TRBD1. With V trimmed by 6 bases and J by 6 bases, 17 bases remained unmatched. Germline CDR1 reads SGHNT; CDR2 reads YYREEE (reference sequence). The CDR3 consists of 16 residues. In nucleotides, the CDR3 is TGTGCCAGCACCCCCTACCCAGCGGGACAGTTCGATGGCTACACCTTC. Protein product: CASTPYPAGQFDGYTF.

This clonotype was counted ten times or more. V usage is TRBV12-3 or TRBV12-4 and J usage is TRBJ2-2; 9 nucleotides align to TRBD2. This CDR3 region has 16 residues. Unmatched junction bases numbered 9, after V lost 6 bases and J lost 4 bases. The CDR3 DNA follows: TGTGCCAGCAGCCCTCCGACTAGCGGATTCACCGGGGAGCTGTTTTTT. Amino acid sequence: CASSPPTSGFTGELFF.

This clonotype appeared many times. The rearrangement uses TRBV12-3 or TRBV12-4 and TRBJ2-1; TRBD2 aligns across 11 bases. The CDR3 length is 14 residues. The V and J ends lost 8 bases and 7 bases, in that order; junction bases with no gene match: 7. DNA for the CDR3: TGTGCCAGCTCGGTAGCGGGGGGGGTTAATGAGCAGTTCTTC. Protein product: CASSVAGGVNEQFF.

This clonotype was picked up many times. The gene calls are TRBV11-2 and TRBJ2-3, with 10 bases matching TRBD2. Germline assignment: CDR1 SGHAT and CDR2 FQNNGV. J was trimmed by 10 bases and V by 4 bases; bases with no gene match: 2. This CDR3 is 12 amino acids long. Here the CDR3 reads CASSSGLAAQYF. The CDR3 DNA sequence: TGTGCCAGCAGCTCCGGACTAGCGGCGCAGTATTTT.

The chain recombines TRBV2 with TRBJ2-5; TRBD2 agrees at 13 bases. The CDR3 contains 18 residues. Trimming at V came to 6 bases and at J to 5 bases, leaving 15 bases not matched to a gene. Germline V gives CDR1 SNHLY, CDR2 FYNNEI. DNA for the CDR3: TGTGCCAGCAGGGGGGGGGTACTAGCGGGGGGGCCTGGGGAGACCCAGTACTTC. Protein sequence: CASRGGVLAGGPGETQYF.

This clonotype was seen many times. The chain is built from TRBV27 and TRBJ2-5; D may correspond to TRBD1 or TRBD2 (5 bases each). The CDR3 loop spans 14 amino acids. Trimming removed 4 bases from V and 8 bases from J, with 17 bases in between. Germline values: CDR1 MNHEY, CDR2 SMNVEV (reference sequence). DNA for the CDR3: TGTGCCAGCAGTTCGGGACGCACTGTTGGTACCCAGTACTTC. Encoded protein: CASSSGRTVGTQYF.

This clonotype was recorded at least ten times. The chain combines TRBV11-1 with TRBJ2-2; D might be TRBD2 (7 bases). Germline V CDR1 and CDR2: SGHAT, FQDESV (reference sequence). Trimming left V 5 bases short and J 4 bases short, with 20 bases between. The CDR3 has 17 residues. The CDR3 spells CASSGRWGGGATGELFF. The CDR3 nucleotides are TGTGCCAGCAGCGGCCGATGGGGCGGGGGCGCCACCGGGGAGCTGTTTTTT. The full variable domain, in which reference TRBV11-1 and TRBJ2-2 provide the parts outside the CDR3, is EAEVAQSPRYKITEKSQAVAFWCDPISGHATLYWYRQILGQGPELLVQFQDESVVDDSQLPKDRFSAERLKGVDSTLKIQPAELGDSAMYLCASSGRWGGGATGELFFGEGSRLTVL.

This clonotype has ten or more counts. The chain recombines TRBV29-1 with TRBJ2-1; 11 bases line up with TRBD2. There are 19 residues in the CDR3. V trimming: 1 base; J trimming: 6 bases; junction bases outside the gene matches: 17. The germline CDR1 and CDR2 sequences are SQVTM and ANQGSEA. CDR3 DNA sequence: TGCAGCGTTGAAGCTTTTGGGGATCTAGCGGGAGGTTCGCGCAATGAGCAGTTCTTC. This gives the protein CSVEAFGDLAGGSRNEQFF.

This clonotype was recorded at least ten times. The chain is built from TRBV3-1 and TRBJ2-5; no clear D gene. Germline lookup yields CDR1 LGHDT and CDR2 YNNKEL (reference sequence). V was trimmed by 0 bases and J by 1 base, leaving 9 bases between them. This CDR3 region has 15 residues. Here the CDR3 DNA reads TGTGCCAGCAGCCAAGAAAGGGCTATCCAAGAGACCCAGTACTTC. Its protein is CASSQERAIQETQYF.

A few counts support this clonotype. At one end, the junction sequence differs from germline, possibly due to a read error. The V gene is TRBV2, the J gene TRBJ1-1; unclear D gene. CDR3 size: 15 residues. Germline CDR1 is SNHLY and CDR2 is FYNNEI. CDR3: CASSELWTGNAEAFF. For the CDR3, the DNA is TGTGCCAGCAGTGAATTGTGGACGGGGAACGCTGAAGCTTTCTTT. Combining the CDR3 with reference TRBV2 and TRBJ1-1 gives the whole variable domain EPEVTQTPSHQVTQMGQEVILRCVPISNHLYFYWYRQILGQKVEFLVSFYNNEISEKSEIFDDQFSVERPDGSNFTLKIRSTKLEDSAMYFCASSELWTGNAEAFFGQGTRLTVV.